A single sample gave rise to the 3 T cell receptor beta chains below, sequenced in a study of cytomegalovirus exposure and HLA in healthy donors. Assay: immunoSEQ multiplex PCR; the TCRdb copy retains only in-frame clones and omits some. The sample lists roughly 150,000 clones, 70% to 85% occurring once. The sequenced material came from PBMCs. These TCRs come from a man between 25 and 39 years old in good health and CMV-seropositive.

The V call is TRBV7-8, the J call TRBJ2-7; 13 positions match TRBD2. Germline lookup yields CDR1 SGHVS and CDR2 FQNEAQ. The V gene end was trimmed by 5 bases and the J gene end by 4 bases; junction bases not matched to a gene: 5. CDR3 length: 15 residues. DNA for the CDR3: TGTGCCAGCAGCCCCTGGACTAGCGGGGGTTACGAGCAGTACTTC. Its translation: CASSPWTSGGYEQYF. Full variable domain (outside the CDR3, taken from reference TRBV7-8 and TRBJ2-7): GAGVSQSPRYKVAKRGQDVALRCDPISGHVSLFWYQQALGQGPEFLTYFQNEAQLDKSGLPSDRFFAERPEGSVSTLKIQRTQQEDSAVYLCASSPWTSGGYEQYFGPGTRLTVT.

V and J are TRBV23-1 and TRBJ1-2; D gene unclear. TRBV23-1 is an ORF; its function is uncertain. There are 17 residues in the CDR3. The ends were cut back, 8 bases at V and 8 bases at J, with 30 bases in the middle. CDR3: CASQPSWQRFRSGGYTF. The CDR3 region has the DNA TGCGCCAGCCAACCGTCGTGGCAGCGGTTTCGATCGGGAGGCTACACCTTC.

For the CDR3, the DNA is TGCGCCAGCAGGCCGAGACAGGGGAGGTCTGGGGCCAACGTCCTGACTTTC. This codes for CASRPRQGRSGANVLTF. The chain joins TRBV5-1 to TRBJ2-6, with TRBD1 identical over 8 bases. CDR3 length: 17 amino acids. V lost 5 bases to trimming and J lost 1 base; unmatched junction nucleotides: 8. Germline values: CDR1 SGHRS, CDR2 YFSETQ.